This TCR beta chain was sequenced in a study of T cell changes during pregnancy in multiple sclerosis (dated by TCRdb to about 2019). Notes on the research overall: Changes in the T cell repertoire over the course of pregnancy were examined in this study in women with multiple sclerosis.

With regard to this clone: Its antigen has not been determined. Base qualities are not at hand, and no much larger clone is one base apart.

From cysteine to phenylalanine, the CDR3 is 14 amino acids long. Just the 42-base CDR3 DNA is kept, in frame starting at base 1. The V end gives up 1 base and the J end 7 bases, leaving 7 bases in the junction not matched to a gene. From a lookup of the germline V gene, CDR1 and CDR2 are SGHTA and FQGNSA. Library preparation employed the immunoSEQ multiplex PCR assay. As stored in TCRdb, this immuneACCESS dataset retains in-frame rearrangements with V and J assigned. A fraction of the clones does not appear; measured against another copy, unresolved V genes explain less than half of the discrepancy, and the remainder lacks a known reason. This sample holds about 28,000 clones; around 85% were observed only once. The biggest ten clones account for approximately 8% of the sample.

The receptor was derived from a female donor with multiple sclerosis, enrolled in a pregnancy study. The source material was CD8+ T cells from peripheral blood mononuclear cells, sampled after pregnancy. Rearrangement joined TRBV7-2 to TRBJ2-7; 7 junctional bases match TRBD1. The CDR3 region reads CASSLGTGPREQYF. The bases read TGTGCCAGCAGCTTAGGGACAGGTCCAAGGGAGCAGTACTTC.